This section outlines one T cell receptor beta chain sequence together with its context. The CDR3 has 15 residues. Germline V CDR1 and CDR2: MNHNY, SVGAGI (reference sequence). V was clipped by 6 bases and J by 2 bases; unmatched bases: 8. Study processing details: Reference gene primer amplification gave nucleated cell count estimates. Repertoires were generated with immunoSEQ multiplex PCR, while TCRdb's copy carries only in-frame clones and drops some. D and trimming come from the DNA, and the V and J calls and clone size come from that table. The sample yields about 180,000 clones, 75% to 90% seen once. The data derive from a study of blood T cell repertoires in COVID-19. Across the whole study: COVID-19 samples from acute and convalescent phases originated in the United States, Italy and Spain. PBMCs, B-cell-depleted T cells, or T cells provided the cDNA or gDNA that made up the material.

The sequencing input was peripheral blood. This receptor was taken from a man aged 60 to 75 with acute or convalescent COVID-19. The chain joins TRBV6-6 to TRBJ2-3; TRBD2 matches 7 bases. CDR3 DNA: TGTGCCAGCAGCAGGGCTAGCGGAACCACAGATACGCAGTATTTT. This gives the protein CASSRASGTTDTQYF.